The T cell receptor beta chain described here comes from a study of blood T cell repertoires in COVID-19. Study-wide context: Among Cohort 3 donors, those recovered had two negative PCRs, clearance, or symptom resolution.

Sequencing used immunoSEQ multiplex PCR; TCRdb keeps in-frame clones, though not all of them. This sample has over 110,000 clones; over 70% occur once, and the top ten carry roughly 3.9%. From germline, CDR1 is PRHDT and CDR2 FYEKMQ (reference sequence). The V end was cut by 5 bases, the J end by 8 bases, with 8 bases between. This CDR3 comprises 11 residues. Participants spanned ages 18 to 89 years and resided in some 22 US areas. Participants were placed into cohorts based on the clinical history they reported. Specimen: PBMCs or T cells enriched from blood (not recorded which). V is TRBV13 and J is TRBJ2-3, with D perhaps matching TRBD2 (6 bases). The TCR sequence derives from a man aged 50-60 years in a cohort exposed to, infected with or recovered from COVID-19 (not recorded which). The CDR3 reads CASSVSGTQYF. In nucleotides, the CDR3 is TGTGCCAGCAGCGTTAGCGGTACGCAGTATTTT.